Listed below are T cell receptor beta chains from one sample, sequenced in a study of cytomegalovirus exposure and HLA in healthy donors. The method was immunoSEQ multiplex PCR; TCRdb's version includes in-frame clones alone and lacks a portion of them. The table shows tens of thousands of clones, with approximately 75% occurring only once. Sequences were obtained from PBMCs. These TCRs come from a woman between 40 and 55 years old in good health and CMV-seronegative. CDR3s include the opening cysteine and the closing phenylalanine or tryptophan. A D gene is named only where the DNA matches it firmly. Not every row has a clone size; where given, it reads once, few, many or a size class.

j_gene | d_gene | abundance | v_gene | CDR3nt | CDR3aa
TRBJ1-2 | - | - | TRBV7-2 | TGTGCCAGCAGCTCCAGCGGGGCCTTGGGCGGCTACACCTTC | CASSSSGALGGYTF
TRBJ1-1 | - | - | TRBV5-1 | TGCGCCAGCAGCCCCCAGACGACAGCTAACACTGAAGCTTTCTTT | CASSPQTTANTEAFF
TRBJ1-4 | - | - | TRBV6-5 | TGTGCCAGCAGCGATCAGGGCAGGGAAGATGAAAAACTGTTTTTT | CASSDQGREDEKLFF
TRBJ1-3 | - | few | TRBV5-1 | TGCGCCAGCAGCCCTGAGGGAGGGCGCACCTCTGGAAACACCATATATTTT | CASSPEGGRTSGNTIYF
TRBJ2-2 | - | - | TRBV10-3 | TGTGCCATCAGTGACCTGGGGGGCACCGGGGAGCTGTTTTTT | CAISDLGGTGELFF
TRBJ2-1 | TRBD2 | - | TRBV7-3 | TGTGCCAGCAGCTTAACGCGAGCGGGGGGGTGGAATGAGCAGTTCTTC | CASSLTRAGGWNEQFF
TRBJ1-2 | TRBD1 | - | TRBV7-2 | TGTGCCAGCAGCTCTGGACAGGGTGGTGGTAACTATGGCTACACCTTC | CASSSGQGGGNYGYTF
TRBJ1-5 | - | - | TRBV4-2 | TGTGCCAGCAGCCAAGACGCAGGGGGCAATCAGCCCCAGCATTTT | CASSQDAGGNQPQHF
TRBJ2-7 | TRBD2 | - | TRBV5-6 | TGTGCCAGCAGCTTTAGACGGGGGGGCCGCGAGCAGTACTTC | CASSFRRGGREQYF
TRBJ1-5 | - | - | TRBV5-1 | TGCGCCAGCAGCCCCGGGGGGCCTAATCAGCCCCAGAATTTT | CASSPGGPNQPQNF
TRBJ1-1 | - | - | TRBV29-1 | TGCAGTGCCGGACTCGCTGAAGCTTTCTTT | CSAGLAEAFF
TRBJ2-7 | - | - | TRBV10-1 | TGCGCCAGCAGTGAGATTGACAACACCTACGAGCAGTACTTC | CASSEIDNTYEQYF
TRBJ1-1 | TRBD1 | - | TRBV7-3 | TGTGCCAGCAGGGCGGGACAGGGATATACTGAAGCTTTCTTT | CASRAGQGYTEAFF
TRBJ1-1 | TRBD1 | - | TRBV19 | TGTGCCAGTAGGGACAGGGGGCTGAACACTGAAGCTTTCTTT | CASRDRGLNTEAFF
TRBJ2-7 | - | - | TRBV6-1 | TGTGCCAGTAGTGAAATGCTCAGGGGAGCCGAGCAGTACTTC | CASSEMLRGAEQYF
TRBJ2-5 | - | - | TRBV9 | TGTGCCAGCAGCGTAGAGAGAGGGGAGACCCAGTACTTC | CASSVERGETQYF
TRBJ1-2 | - | - | TRBV4-2 | TGTGCCAGCAGCCAAGATTTTGACAGCGTCAATAACTATGGCTACACCTTC | CASSQDFDSVNNYGYTF
TRBJ1-5 | TRBD1 | - | TRBV6-5 | TGTGCCAGCAGTTCCGGGACAGCCAATCAGCCCCAGCATTTT | CASSSGTANQPQHF
TRBJ2-5 | TRBD1 | - | TRBV30 | TGTGCCTGGAGTGTATGGGACAGGGGTTTCCAAGAGACCCAGTACTTC | CAWSVWDRGFQETQYF
TRBJ2-3 | - | - | TRBV29-1 | TGCAGCGTTGTCGCGGGGTACACAGATACGCAGTATTTT | CSVVAGYTDTQYF
TRBJ1-1 | - | - | TRBV15 | TGTGCCACCAGTACAGGAGGGATGAACACTGAAGCTTTCTTT | CATSTGGMNTEAFF
TRBJ2-2 | - | - | TRBV4-1 | TGCGCCAGCAGCCAACTACAGTTGCCCGGGGAGCTGTTTTTT | CASSQLQLPGELFF
TRBJ1-1 | TRBD1 | once | TRBV11-2 | TGTGCCAGCAGCTCACCGGGACAGGGCGGGAACACTGAAGCTTTCTTT | CASSSPGQGGNTEAFF
TRBJ2-1 | TRBD2 | once | TRBV19 | TGTGCCAGTAGTATAGGAGAGACTAGCGCGGATGAGCAGTTCTTC | CASSIGETSADEQFF
TRBJ2-1 | TRBD2 | medium-sized | TRBV4-1 | TGCGCCAGCAGCGAGGGACTAGCAGAGTACAATGAGCAGTTCTTC | CASSEGLAEYNEQFF
TRBJ2-1 | TRBD2 | - | TRBV10-3 | TGTGCCATCAGAGGACTAGCGGGTGAGCAGTTCTTC | CAIRGLAGEQFF
TRBJ2-3 | - | - | TRBV21-1 | TGTGCCAGCACCACTAGCTTGGCTAGCACAGATACGCAGTATTTT | CASTTSLASTDTQYF
TRBJ1-3 | - | - | TRBV5-1 | TGCGCCAGCAGCTTGAGGTCACAAACAGCCCGCTCTGGAAACACCATATATTTT | CASSLRSQTARSGNTIYF
TRBJ1-3 | - | - | TRBV19 | TGTGCCAGTAGCCTTTTTGGGAGCCAAACCTCTGGAAACACCATATATTTT | CASSLFGSQTSGNTIYF
TRBJ2-7 | - | few | TRBV15 | TGTGCCACCAGCAGAGATTTATGGGGGGGGGCCGACGAGCAGTACTTC | CATSRDLWGGADEQYF
TRBJ1-1 | TRBD1 | - | TRBV7-2 | TGTGCCAGCAGCGCCACAGGGGGGAACACTGAAGCTTTCTTT | CASSATGGNTEAFF
TRBJ1-4 | TRBD1 | - | TRBV5-1 | TGCGCCAGCAGCTTCGAGGGGGCACAGGGGCTGTTTTTT | CASSFEGAQGLFF
TRBJ2-1 | TRBD2 | once | TRBV7-2 | TGTGCCAGCAGCTTAGCGACTAGCGGGGGGTACAATGAGCAGTTCTTC | CASSLATSGGYNEQFF
TRBJ2-1 | - | once | TRBV5-4 | TGTGCCAGCAGCTTAGGCGGGACAGCTTACAATGAGCAGTTCTTC | CASSLGGTAYNEQFF
TRBJ1-5 | TRBD1 | few | TRBV27 | TGTGCCAGCAGTCCGAACCAGGGGGCTAGGCGCAATCAGCCCCAGCATTTT | CASSPNQGARRNQPQHF
TRBJ1-4 | TRBD1 | - | TRBV28 | TGTGCCATCACAGATGACAGGGTGAATGAAAAACTGTTTTTT | CAITDDRVNEKLFF
TRBJ1-6 | TRBD1 | - | TRBV28 | TGTGCCAGCAGTGTCGGACAGGTTTTTGGTTCACCCCTCCACTTT | CASSVGQVFGSPLHF
TRBJ2-7 | TRBD1 | few | TRBV5-1 | TGCGCCAGCAGATATGGACAGGGGCCCTACGAGCAGTACTTC | CASRYGQGPYEQYF
TRBJ2-7 | - | - | TRBV5-4 | TGTGCCAGCAGCTTGGGACTTGCCACCTACGAGCAGTACTTC | CASSLGLATYEQYF
TRBJ2-5 | TRBD2 | - | TRBV7-2 | TGTGCCAGCAGCTTAGTATGGGGTAGCGGGGGGGCCCGGGAGACCCAGTACTTC | CASSLVWGSGGARETQYF
TRBJ1-2 | - | once | TRBV6-5 | TGTGCCAGCAGCTTCGGAAGGGGAAGCTATGGCTACACCTTC | CASSFGRGSYGYTF
TRBJ2-7 | - | - | TRBV27 | TGTGCCAGCAGTTTTATCGGGGGTTCCTACGAGCAGTACTTC | CASSFIGGSYEQYF
TRBJ1-1 | - | - | TRBV2 | TGTGCCAGCAGTGGCAGCTCTGGAGCTGAAGCTTTCTTT | CASSGSSGAEAFF
TRBJ1-3 | - | - | TRBV2 | TGTGCCAGCACCGGAGCCAGGGTCGGTACCATATATTTT | CASTGARVGTIYF
TRBJ2-1 | TRBD2 | - | TRBV27 | TGTGCCAGCAGTTTAAGAGCGGGGGTGAGCTCCTACAATGAGCAGTTCTTC | CASSLRAGVSSYNEQFF
TRBJ2-7 | - | - | TRBV6-6 | TGTGCCAGCAGTTACGGGCAGGGCCCATACGAGCAGTACTTC | CASSYGQGPYEQYF
TRBJ2-7 | - | - | TRBV11-2 | TGTGCCAGCAGCTTAGATTTCGGGCAGGGCAATTACGAGCAGTACTTC | CASSLDFGQGNYEQYF
TRBJ2-7 | TRBD2 | - | TRBV5-4 | TGTGCCAGCAGCTTGGGGACTAGCGGGGGGGCCTCCGGGCAGTACTTC | CASSLGTSGGASGQYF
TRBJ1-1 | - | few | TRBV5-1 | TGCGCCAGCAGCTATACAGCCAACACTGAAGCTTTCTTT | CASSYTANTEAFF
TRBJ1-1 | - | - | TRBV10-3 | TGTGCCATCAGGGCACCGACAGAGAACACTGAAGCTTTCTTT | CAIRAPTENTEAFF